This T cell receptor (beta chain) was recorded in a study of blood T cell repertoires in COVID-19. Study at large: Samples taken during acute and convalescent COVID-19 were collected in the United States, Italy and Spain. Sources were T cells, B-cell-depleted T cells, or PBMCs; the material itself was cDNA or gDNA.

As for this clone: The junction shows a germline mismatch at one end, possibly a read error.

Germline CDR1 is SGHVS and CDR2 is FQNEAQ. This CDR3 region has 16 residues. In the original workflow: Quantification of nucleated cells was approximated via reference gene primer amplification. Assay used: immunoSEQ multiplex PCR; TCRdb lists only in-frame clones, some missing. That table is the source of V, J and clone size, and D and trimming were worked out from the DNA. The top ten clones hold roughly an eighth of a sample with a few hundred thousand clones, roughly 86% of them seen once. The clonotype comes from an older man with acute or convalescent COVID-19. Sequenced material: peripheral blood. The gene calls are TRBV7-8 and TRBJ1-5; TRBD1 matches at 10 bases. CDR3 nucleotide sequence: TGTGCCAGCAGCCTAGCCGGGACAGGGGGCAATCAGCCCCAGCATTTT. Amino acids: CASSLAGTGGNQPQHF.